Here is one T cell receptor beta chain with its context. The data belong to a study of control samples from healthy donors and cancer patients. V lost 6 bases and J lost 10, with 14 bases in between. Germline assignment: CDR1 MNHEY and CDR2 SMNVEV (reference sequence). The CDR3 has 12 amino acids. TCRdb keeps only in-frame clones here, not all; method: immunoSEQ multiplex PCR. Here the sample spans 150,000 to 200,000 clones, nearly 90% being singletons. The rearrangement uses TRBV27 and TRBJ2-3; D possibly corresponds to TRBD1 (5 bases). This receptor was obtained from a woman aged 45-59 years in good health. Sequencing used blood. The CDR3 loop is CASSPLKGAQYF. Here the CDR3 DNA reads TGTGCCAGCAGCCCGCTTAAAGGGGCGCAGTATTTT.